This T cell receptor (beta chain) was found in a study of cytomegalovirus exposure and HLA in healthy donors. Study in general: Counted in an early data release were about 85 million unique TCRs from HLA-typed donors. Study-wide results and caveats: HLA alleles showed associations with about 17,000 TCR beta sequences in a later analysis, at a 0.05 false discovery rate. The authors excluded some V segments, including TRBV6-2 and TRBV6-3, as indistinguishable.

Trimming cost V 8 bases and J 2 bases, with 17 bases left between them. The length of the CDR3 is 15 residues. Germline V gives CDR1 MNHEY, CDR2 SMNVEV (reference sequence). The study ran its PCR with 60 Vbeta and 13 Jbeta primers. The repertoire was sequenced with immunoSEQ multiplex PCR; TCRdb's copy has only in-frame clones and lacks some. The table includes 150,000 to 200,000 clones, 75% to 90% detected once. A word on this clone: Its antigen is unknown.

Sequenced input: PBMCs. This chain uses TRBV27 with TRBJ2-3; the D gene is possibly TRBD2 (5 bases). The sequence was obtained from a man in his fifties or sixties in good health and CMV-seropositive. The CDR3 DNA is TGTGCCAGCTCCGGAGGCGAGCGGACCACAGATACGCAGTATTTT. Translation: CASSGGERTTDTQYF.